This T cell receptor beta chain was captured in a study of CD8 T cells in ankylosing spondylitis. Study-level results: A TCR beta motif of 7 to 9 highly homologous variants seemed to mark ankylosing spondylitis blood. There were earlier reports of some motif variants in reactive arthritis synovial fluid and blood.

This clonotype was recorded at least ten times. Its antigen is unidentified. The authors made TCR beta libraries by quantitative 5'-RACE with molecular barcodes. Each CDR3 protein is one row after TCRdb ran MiXCR on the 5' RACE reads. The data show about 800,000 distinct CDR3 sequences, approximately 12% seen once. CDR3 length: 11 amino acids. Trimming took off 3 bases at V and 8 bases at J, with 10 bases between the two ends. Germline V lookup: CDR1 SQVTM, CDR2 ANQGSEA. The clonotype was recovered from a male donor with ankylosing spondylitis. This chain uses TRBV29-1 with TRBJ1-2; no definite D call. Sequencing was done on a sample of blood, either unsorted or a sorted T cell fraction (not recorded which). CDR3 sequence reads: CSVDSGYGYTF. The CDR3 DNA is TGCAGCGTTGACTCGGGGTACGGCTACACCTTC.